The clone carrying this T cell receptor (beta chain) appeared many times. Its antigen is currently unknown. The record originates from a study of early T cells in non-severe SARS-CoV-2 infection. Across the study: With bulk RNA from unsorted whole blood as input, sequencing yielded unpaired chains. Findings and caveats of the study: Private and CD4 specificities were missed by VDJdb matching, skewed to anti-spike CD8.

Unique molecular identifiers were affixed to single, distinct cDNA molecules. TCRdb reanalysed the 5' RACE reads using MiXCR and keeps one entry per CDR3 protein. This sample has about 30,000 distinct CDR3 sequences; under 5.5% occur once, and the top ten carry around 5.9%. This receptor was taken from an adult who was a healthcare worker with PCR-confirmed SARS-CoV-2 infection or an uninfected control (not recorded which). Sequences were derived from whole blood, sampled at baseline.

The CDR3 DNA is TGTGCCAGCAACCCGGGACTAGCGGGGGTTGAGCAGTTCTTC. Translated, it gives CASNPGLAGVEQFF. The V gene is TRBV6-2 or TRBV6-3, the J gene TRBJ2-1; 14 bases line up with TRBD2. V shed 7 bases, J shed 9 bases, and the junction held 5 bases outside the gene matches. CDR1 is MNHEY and CDR2 is SVGEGT in the germline V gene. The CDR3 totals 14 residues.